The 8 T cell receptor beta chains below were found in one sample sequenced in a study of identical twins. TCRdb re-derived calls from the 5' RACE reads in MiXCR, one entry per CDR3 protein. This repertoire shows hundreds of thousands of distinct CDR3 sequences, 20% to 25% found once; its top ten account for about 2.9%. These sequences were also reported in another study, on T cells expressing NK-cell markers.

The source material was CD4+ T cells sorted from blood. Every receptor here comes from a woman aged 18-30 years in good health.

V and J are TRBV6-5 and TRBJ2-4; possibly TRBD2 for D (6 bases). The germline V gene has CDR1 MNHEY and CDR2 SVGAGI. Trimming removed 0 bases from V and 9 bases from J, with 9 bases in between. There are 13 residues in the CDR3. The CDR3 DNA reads TGTGCCAGCAGTTACTCTCAGGGACTCATTCAGTACTTC. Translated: CASSYSQGLIQYF.

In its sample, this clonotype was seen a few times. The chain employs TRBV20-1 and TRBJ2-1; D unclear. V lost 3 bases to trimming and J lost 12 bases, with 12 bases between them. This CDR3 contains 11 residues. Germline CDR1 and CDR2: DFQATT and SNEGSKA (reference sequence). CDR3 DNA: TGCAGTGCTAGCACTCGGTTGGGGCAGTTCTTC. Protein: CSASTRLGQFF.

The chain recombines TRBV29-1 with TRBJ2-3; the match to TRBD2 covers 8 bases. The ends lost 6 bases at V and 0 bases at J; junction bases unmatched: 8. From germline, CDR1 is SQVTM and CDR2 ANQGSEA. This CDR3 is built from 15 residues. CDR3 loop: CSVDSGVYSTDTQYF. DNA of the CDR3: TGCAGCGTCGATAGCGGGGTATATAGCACAGATACGCAGTATTTT.

The chain's CDR3 is CAISTGSGGATYEQYF. The CDR3 coding sequence is TGTGCCATCAGTACAGGATCCGGGGGGGCCACCTACGAGCAGTACTTC. The chain recombines TRBV10-3 with TRBJ2-7, with 8 bases aligning to TRBD2. Germline CDR1 ENHRY, CDR2 SYGVKD. The V gene end was trimmed by 5 bases and the J gene end by 2 bases; junction bases not matched to a gene: 11. The CDR3 covers 16 residues.

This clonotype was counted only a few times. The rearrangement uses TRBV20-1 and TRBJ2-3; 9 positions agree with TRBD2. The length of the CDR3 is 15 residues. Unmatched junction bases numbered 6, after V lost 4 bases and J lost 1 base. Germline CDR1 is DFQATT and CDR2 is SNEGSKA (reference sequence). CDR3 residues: CSANGKREGTDTQYF. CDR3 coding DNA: TGCAGTGCTAACGGAAAGCGGGAGGGCACAGATACGCAGTATTTT.

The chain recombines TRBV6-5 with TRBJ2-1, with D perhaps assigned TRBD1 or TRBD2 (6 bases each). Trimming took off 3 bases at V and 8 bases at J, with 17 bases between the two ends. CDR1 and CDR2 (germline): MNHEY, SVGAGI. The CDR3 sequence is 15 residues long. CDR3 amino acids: CASSYGGRRLYEQFF. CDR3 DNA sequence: TGTGCCAGCAGTTATGGGGGGCGACGACTCTATGAGCAGTTCTTC.

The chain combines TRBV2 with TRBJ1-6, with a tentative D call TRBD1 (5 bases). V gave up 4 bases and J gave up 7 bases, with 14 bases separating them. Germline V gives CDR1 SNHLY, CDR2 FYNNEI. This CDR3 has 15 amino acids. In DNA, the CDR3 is TGTGCCAGCAGTGGGGAGGGGCTGCGGAATTCACCCCTCCACTTT. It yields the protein CASSGEGLRNSPLHF.

In DNA, the CDR3 is TGTGCCAGCAGTTTACGGTCGACCGGTCGGGGAAATGAGCAGTTCTTC. This encodes CASSLRSTGRGNEQFF. The chain is built from TRBV27 and TRBJ2-1, with a tentative D call TRBD2 (5 bases). V shed 2 bases and J shed 7 bases, with 18 bases lying between them. Germline CDR1 reads MNHEY; CDR2 reads SMNVEV (reference sequence). The CDR3 has 16 residues.